These 13 T cell receptor beta chains originate from one sample sequenced in a study of shared clonotypes between healthy human individuals. This table comes from immunoSEQ multiplex PCR, and its TCRdb copy is limited to in-frame clones, with some not included. The top ten hold more than 1.5% of the sample, which has a few million clones, 93% seen once. The naive CD8 fraction comprised CD45RO-negative cells positively selected for CCR7 and excluded terminally differentiated effector memory CD45RA+ cells. Source material: naive CD8+ T cells from PBMCs. These TCRs come from a young man in good health. Some clones in this sample may be carry-over from other donors' samples.

The genes are TRBV9 and TRBJ2-7; TRBD2 aligns across 13 bases. Germline V gene lookup returns CDR1 SGDLS and CDR2 YYNGEE. Trimming at V came to 4 bases and at J to 0 bases, leaving 4 bases not matched to a gene. This CDR3 region has 16 residues. The CDR3 protein is CASSPGTSGDSYEQYF. The CDR3 bases are TGTGCCAGCAGCCCTGGGACTAGCGGGGACTCCTACGAGCAGTACTTC. Filled out from reference TRBV9 and TRBJ2-7, the complete variable domain reads DSGVTQTPKHLITATGQRVTLRCSPRSGDLSVYWYQQSLDQGLQFLIQYYNGEERAKGNILERFSAQQFPDLHSELNLSSLELGDSALYFCASSPGTSGDSYEQYFGPGTRLTVT.

The rearrangement joins TRBV7-3 to TRBJ2-1; TRBD2 matches 8 bases. Unmatched junction bases numbered 11, after V lost 1 base and J lost 6 bases. Per the germline V gene, CDR1 is SGHTA and CDR2 is FQGTGA. The CDR3 consists of 17 residues. The CDR3 sequence: CASSLIGSGGPSNEQFF. Here the CDR3 DNA reads TGTGCCAGCAGCTTAATAGGCTCGGGAGGGCCATCCAATGAGCAGTTCTTC.

This chain joins TRBV29-1 and TRBJ2-2, with D maybe TRBD1 (6 bases). CDR3 length equals 17 residues. The germline gives CDR1 SQVTM, CDR2 ANQGSEA. Trimming removed 4 bases from V and 2 bases from J, with 20 bases in between. CDR3 residues: CSVGGPRGIPNTGELFF. In DNA form, the CDR3 reads TGCAGCGTTGGGGGTCCCAGGGGCATACCAAACACCGGGGAGCTGTTTTTT.

This clone was detected once. The chain uses TRBV11-2 and TRBJ2-1; 12 bases are shared with TRBD1. The CDR3 runs to 16 residues. Germline CDR1 reads SGHAT; CDR2 reads FQNNGV. V was clipped by 1 base and J by 5 bases; unmatched bases: 3. The chain's CDR3 is CASSLVGQGANNEQFF. For the CDR3, the DNA is TGTGCCAGCAGCTTAGTGGGACAGGGGGCTAACAATGAGCAGTTCTTC. Combining the CDR3 with reference TRBV11-2 and TRBJ2-1 gives the whole variable domain EAGVAQSPRYKIIEKRQSVAFWCNPISGHATLYWYQQILGQGPKLLIQFQNNGVVDDSQLPKDRFSAERLKGVDSTLKIQPAKLEDSAVYLCASSLVGQGANNEQFFGPGTRLTVL.

The chain carries TRBV25-1 and TRBJ2-7; D remains unclear. The CDR3 is made up of 14 amino acids. Germline CDR1 MGHDK, CDR2 SYGVNS. The V gene lost 0 bases and the J gene lost 3 bases, with 9 bases spanning the gap. The chain's CDR3 is CASSEYGFGYEQYF. In DNA, the CDR3 is TGTGCCAGCAGTGAATATGGGTTTGGCTACGAGCAGTACTTC.

Worth noting for this clone: This specimen includes other DNA sequences encoding the same CDR3. The chain has TRBV27 and TRBJ2-7; D is possibly TRBD2 (6 bases). There are 13 residues in the CDR3. Trimming removed 3 bases from V and 2 bases from J, with 8 bases in between. Germline V gene sequence: CDR1 MNHEY, CDR2 SMNVEV (reference sequence). The CDR3 DNA sequence: TGTGCCAGCAGTTTTGGGAGGACCTACGAGCAGTACTTC. Residues: CASSFGRTYEQYF.

The gene calls are TRBV19 and TRBJ2-5; 7 nucleotides line up with TRBD1. J lost 6 bases, V lost 7 bases, and 5 bases had no gene match. CDR1 and CDR2 from the germline V gene are LNHDA and SQIVND (reference sequence). The CDR3 has 12 residues. The CDR3 DNA reads as TGTGCCAGTAAAGGGACAGAAAAGACCCAGTACTTC. This translates into CASKGTEKTQYF.

V is TRBV27 and J is TRBJ1-5, with D possibly TRBD1 on 6 matching bases. In germline, CDR1 is MNHEY, CDR2 SMNVEV (reference sequence). CDR3 length equals 14 residues. Trimming shortened V by 5 bases and J by 5 bases, and 13 bases separated the two germline ends. The CDR3: CASSRQAGDQPQHF. The CDR3 DNA reads as TGTGCCAGCAGTCGACAGGCGGGAGATCAGCCCCAGCATTTT.

This clone was recorded once. The rearrangement uses TRBV7-3 and TRBJ2-5, with TRBD2 matching 10 bases. This CDR3 comprises 15 residues. CDR1 is SGHTA, CDR2 FQGTGA, per germline. The junction had 8 bases not matched to a gene; V was cut back by 5 bases and J by 5 bases. This chain's CDR3 is CASSPSSGRWETQYF. DNA for the CDR3: TGTGCCAGCAGCCCCTCTAGCGGGAGATGGGAGACCCAGTACTTC.

This clone was detected only once. The rearrangement links TRBV7-8 to TRBJ2-1; 7 bases align to TRBD2. Germline V gene lookup returns CDR1 SGHVS and CDR2 FQNEAQ. CDR3 size: 13 residues. Germline trimming cut 5 bases from V and 7 bases from J; bases unmatched to any gene: 5. CDR3 sequence (DNA): TGTGCCAGCAGCCACCGGGACTATAATGAGCAGTTCTTC. It codes for CASSHRDYNEQFF.

This chain joins TRBV7-6 and TRBJ2-7; D remains unclear. The CDR3 is 14 residues long. Trimming removed 1 base from V and 6 bases from J, with 13 bases in between. The germline CDR1 and CDR2 sequences are SGHVS and FNYEAQ. The CDR3 coding sequence is TGTGCCAGCAGCTTAGTTAAAGGCCCGGGCGAGCAGTACTTC. It yields the protein CASSLVKGPGEQYF.

The chain couples TRBV2 to TRBJ2-3, with TRBD2 matching 8 bases. The CDR3 length is 17 residues. V shed 5 bases, J shed 5 bases, and the junction held 15 bases outside the gene matches. Germline values: CDR1 SNHLY, CDR2 FYNNEI. The CDR3 DNA is TGTGCCAGCAGTCCCACCACCCGGGGGACTAGACAAGATACGCAGTATTTT. This codes for CASSPTTRGTRQDTQYF.

This clone was found once. This sample includes further DNA sequences coding for the same CDR3. The chain carries TRBV27 and TRBJ1-2; no definite D call. This CDR3 has 13 residues. Trimming removed 3 bases from V and 2 bases from J, with 7 bases in between. Germline-derived CDR1 and CDR2 are MNHEY and SMNVEV (reference sequence). This chain's CDR3 is CASSFGLNYGYTF. The CDR3 DNA reads as TGTGCCAGCAGTTTTGGTCTGAACTATGGCTACACCTTC.